This T cell receptor (beta chain) was identified during a study of blood T cells in healthy people across ages. Points from the study as a whole: It was found that TCR beta diversity correlated strongly with the percentage of naive T cells.

This clonotype was seen a handful of times. No antigen is known for it. Total RNA extracted from each sample amounted to at least 6 micrograms. Primed by a sample-barcoded 5' primer and a J-beta primer mix, a second PCR proceeded for 7 to 11 cycles. From the 5' RACE reads, TCRdb called clonotypes with MiXCR, one entry per CDR3 protein. In the table there are roughly 700,000 distinct CDR3 sequences, roughly 25% of which are singletons. The sample was also reused in another study, on T cells of mothers and their children.

The TCR sequence derives from a boy younger than 18 in good health. Specimen: blood.

This chain's CDR3 is CSVERGRSYTF. DNA of the CDR3: TGCAGCGTTGAAAGAGGACGCAGCTACACCTTC. J is TRBJ1-2 and V is TRBV29-1; D gene uncertain. Trimming took off 2 bases at V and 9 bases at J, with 10 bases between the two ends. Germline V gene data show CDR1 as SQVTM and CDR2 as ANQGSEA. This CDR3 region has 11 residues.